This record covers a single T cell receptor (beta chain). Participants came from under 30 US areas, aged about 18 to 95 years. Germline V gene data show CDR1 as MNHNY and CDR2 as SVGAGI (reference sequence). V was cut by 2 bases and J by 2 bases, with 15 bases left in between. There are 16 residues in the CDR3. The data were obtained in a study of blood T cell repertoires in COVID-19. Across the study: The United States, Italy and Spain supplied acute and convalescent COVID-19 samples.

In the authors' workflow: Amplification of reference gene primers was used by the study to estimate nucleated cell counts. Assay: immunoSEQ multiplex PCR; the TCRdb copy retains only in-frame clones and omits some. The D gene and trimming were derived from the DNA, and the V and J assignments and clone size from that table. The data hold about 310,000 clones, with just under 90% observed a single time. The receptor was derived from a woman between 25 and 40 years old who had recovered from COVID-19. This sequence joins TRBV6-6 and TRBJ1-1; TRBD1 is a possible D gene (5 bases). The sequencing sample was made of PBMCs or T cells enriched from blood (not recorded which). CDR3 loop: CASSYPGGRANTEAFF. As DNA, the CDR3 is TGTGCCAGCAGTTACCCTGGCGGCAGGGCTAACACTGAAGCTTTCTTT.